This T cell receptor beta chain was recorded in a study of response to subunit inactivated influenza vaccine. This clonotype was detected many times. Germline CDR1 reads SGHRS; CDR2 reads YFSETQ. CDR3 length: 15 amino acids. V gave up 4 bases and J gave up 1 base, with 15 bases separating them. TCRdb processed the RT-PCR reads anew with MiXCR; each CDR3 protein has one entry. In the table there are roughly 760,000 distinct CDR3 sequences, about 20% of which are singletons. The origin of this receptor is a man in his fifties or sixties who received an inactivated influenza vaccine. The V and J genes are TRBV5-1 and TRBJ2-7, with D perhaps given as TRBD1 or TRBD2 (6 bases each). The material sequenced was PBMCs from blood, taken roughly 5 days after vaccination. The CDR3 is CASSGVGGQSYEQYF. CDR3 coding DNA: TGCGCCAGCAGCGGAGTAGGGGGGCAATCCTACGAGCAGTACTTC.